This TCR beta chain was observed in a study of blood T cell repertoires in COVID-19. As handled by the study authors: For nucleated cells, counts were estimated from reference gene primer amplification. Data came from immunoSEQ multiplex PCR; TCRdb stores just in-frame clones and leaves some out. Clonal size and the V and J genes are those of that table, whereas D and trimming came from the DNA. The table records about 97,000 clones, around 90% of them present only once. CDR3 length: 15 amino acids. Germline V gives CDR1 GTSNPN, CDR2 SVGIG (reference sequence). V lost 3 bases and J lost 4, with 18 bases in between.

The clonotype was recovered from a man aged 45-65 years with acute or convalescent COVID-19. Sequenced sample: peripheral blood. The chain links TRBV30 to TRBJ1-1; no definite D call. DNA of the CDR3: TGTGCCTGGAGCGGCCCAGGACTTCAGTCCACTGAAGCTTTCTTT. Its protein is CAWSGPGLQSTEAFF.